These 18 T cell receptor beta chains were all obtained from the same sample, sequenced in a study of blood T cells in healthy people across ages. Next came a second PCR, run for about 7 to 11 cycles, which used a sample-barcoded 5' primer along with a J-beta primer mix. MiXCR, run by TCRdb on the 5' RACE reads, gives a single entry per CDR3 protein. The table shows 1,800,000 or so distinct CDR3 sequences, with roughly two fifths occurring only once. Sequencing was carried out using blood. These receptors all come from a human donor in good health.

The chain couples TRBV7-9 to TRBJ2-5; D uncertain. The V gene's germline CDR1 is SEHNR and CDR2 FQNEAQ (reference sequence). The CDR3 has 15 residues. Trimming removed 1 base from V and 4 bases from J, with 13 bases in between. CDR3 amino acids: CASSLEGIIGETQYF. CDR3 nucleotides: TGTGCCAGCAGCTTAGAAGGAATTATAGGAGAGACCCAGTACTTC.

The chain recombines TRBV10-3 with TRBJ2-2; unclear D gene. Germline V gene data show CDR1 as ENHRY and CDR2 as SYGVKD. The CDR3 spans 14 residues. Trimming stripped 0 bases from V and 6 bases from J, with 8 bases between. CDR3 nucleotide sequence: TGTGCCATCAGTGAGTCGCCGCCGGCCGGGGAGCTGTTTTTT. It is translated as CAISESPPAGELFF.

The CDR3 DNA reads as TGTGCCAGCACCTGGGCCCATGAAGCTTTCTTT. Protein sequence: CASTWAHEAFF. The chain couples TRBV12-3 or TRBV12-4 to TRBJ1-1; unclear D gene. V was clipped by 7 bases and J by 7 bases, with 10 bases between them. This CDR3 contains 11 residues.

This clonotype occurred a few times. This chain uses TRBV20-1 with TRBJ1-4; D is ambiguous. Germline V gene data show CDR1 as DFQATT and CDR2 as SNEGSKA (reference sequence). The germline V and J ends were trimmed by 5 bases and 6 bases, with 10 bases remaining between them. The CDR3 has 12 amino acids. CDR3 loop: CSARLDDEKLFF. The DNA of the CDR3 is TGCAGTGCTCGCCTAGACGATGAAAAACTGTTTTTT.

As DNA, the CDR3 is TGCGCCAGCAGCCAAGATTTAGCAGCGGGGGGCTACAATGAGCAGTTCTTC. Protein sequence: CASSQDLAAGGYNEQFF. This chain uses TRBV4-3 with TRBJ2-1, with 9 bases identical to TRBD2. After removal of 0 bases from V and 3 bases from J, the junction contained 6 bases not matched to a gene. The germline CDR1 and CDR2 sequences are LGHNA and YSLEER. This CDR3 contains 17 residues.

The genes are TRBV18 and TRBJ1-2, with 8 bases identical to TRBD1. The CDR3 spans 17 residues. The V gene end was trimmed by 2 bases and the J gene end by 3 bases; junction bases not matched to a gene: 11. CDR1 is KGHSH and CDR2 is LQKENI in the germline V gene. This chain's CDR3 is CASSPSLGNRGDYGYTF. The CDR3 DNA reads TGTGCCAGCTCACCATCGCTCGGGAACAGGGGGGACTATGGCTACACCTTC.

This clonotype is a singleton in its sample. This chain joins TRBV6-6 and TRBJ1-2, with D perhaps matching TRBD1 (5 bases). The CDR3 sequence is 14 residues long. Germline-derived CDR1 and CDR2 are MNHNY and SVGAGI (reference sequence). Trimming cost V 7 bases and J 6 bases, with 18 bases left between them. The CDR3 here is CASNAGGRAHGYTF. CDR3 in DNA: TGTGCCAGCAATGCCGGAGGCAGGGCTCATGGCTACACCTTC.

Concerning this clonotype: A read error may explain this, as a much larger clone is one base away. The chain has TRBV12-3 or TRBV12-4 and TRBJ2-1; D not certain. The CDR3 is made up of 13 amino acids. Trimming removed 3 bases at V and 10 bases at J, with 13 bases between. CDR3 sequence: CASSLPSGYEQFF. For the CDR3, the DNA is TGTGCCAGCAGTTTGCCTTCAGGCTACGAGCAGTTCTTC.

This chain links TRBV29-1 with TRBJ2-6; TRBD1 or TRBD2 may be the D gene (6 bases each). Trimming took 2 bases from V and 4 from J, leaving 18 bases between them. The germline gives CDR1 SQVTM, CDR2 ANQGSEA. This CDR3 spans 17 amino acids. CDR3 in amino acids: CSVESGWTQGGANVLTF. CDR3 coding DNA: TGCAGCGTTGAAAGCGGGTGGACCCAGGGGGGGGCCAACGTCCTGACTTTC.

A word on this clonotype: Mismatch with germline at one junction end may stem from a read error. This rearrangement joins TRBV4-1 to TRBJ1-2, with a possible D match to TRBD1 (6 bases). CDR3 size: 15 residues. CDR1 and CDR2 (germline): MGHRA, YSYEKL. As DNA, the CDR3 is TGCGCCAGCGGCCAAGAACCGACAGGAAACTATGGCTACACCTTC. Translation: CASGQEPTGNYGYTF.

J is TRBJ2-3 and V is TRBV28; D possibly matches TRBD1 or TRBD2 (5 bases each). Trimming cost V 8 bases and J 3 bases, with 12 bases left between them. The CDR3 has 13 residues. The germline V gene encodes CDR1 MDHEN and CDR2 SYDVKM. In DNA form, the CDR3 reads TGTGCCAGCGGGGCAGGGAGTACAGATACGCAGTATTTT. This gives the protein CASGAGSTDTQYF.

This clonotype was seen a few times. The CDR3 DNA follows: TGTGCCAGCGGTTCATGGGACCAAAATGAGCAGTTCTTC. This encodes CASGSWDQNEQFF. V gene TRBV7-8 combines with J gene TRBJ2-1; D possibly matches TRBD1 or TRBD2 (5 bases each). The germline CDR1 and CDR2 sequences are SGHVS and FQNEAQ. The CDR3 covers 13 residues. The germline V and J ends were trimmed by 8 bases and 7 bases, with 15 bases remaining between them.

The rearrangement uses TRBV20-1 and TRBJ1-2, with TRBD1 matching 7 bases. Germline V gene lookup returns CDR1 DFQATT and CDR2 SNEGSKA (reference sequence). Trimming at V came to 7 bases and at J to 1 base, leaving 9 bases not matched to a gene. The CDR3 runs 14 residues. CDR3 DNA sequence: TGCAGTGTTGAGCAGGGGGTAAATAACTATGGCTACACCTTC. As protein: CSVEQGVNNYGYTF.

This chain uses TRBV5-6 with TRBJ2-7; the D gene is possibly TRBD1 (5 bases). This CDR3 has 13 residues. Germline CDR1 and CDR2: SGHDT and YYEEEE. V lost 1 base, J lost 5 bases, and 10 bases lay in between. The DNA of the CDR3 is TGTGCCAGCAGCTTGTCAGGGATCCACGAGCAGTACTTC. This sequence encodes CASSLSGIHEQYF.

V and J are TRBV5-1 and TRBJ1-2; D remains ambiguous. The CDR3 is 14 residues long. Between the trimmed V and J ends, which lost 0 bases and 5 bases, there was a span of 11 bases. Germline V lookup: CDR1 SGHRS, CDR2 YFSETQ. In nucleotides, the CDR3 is TGCGCCAGCAGCTTGGCCGCGGATGCGTATGGCTACACCTTC. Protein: CASSLAADAYGYTF.

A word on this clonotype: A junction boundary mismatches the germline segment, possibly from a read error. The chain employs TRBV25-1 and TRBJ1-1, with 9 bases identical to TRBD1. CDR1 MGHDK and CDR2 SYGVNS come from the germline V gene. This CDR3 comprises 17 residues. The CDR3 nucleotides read TGTGCCAGCAGTGAATATAGGCGACAGGGGGGGAACGCTGAAGCTTTCTTT. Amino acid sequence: CASSEYRRQGGNAEAFF.

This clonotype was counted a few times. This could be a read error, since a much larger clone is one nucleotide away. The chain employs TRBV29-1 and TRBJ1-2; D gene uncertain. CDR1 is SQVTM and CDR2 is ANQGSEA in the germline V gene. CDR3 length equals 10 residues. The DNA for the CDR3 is TGCAGCGTTGGCGACTATGACTACACCTTC. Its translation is CSVGDYDYTF. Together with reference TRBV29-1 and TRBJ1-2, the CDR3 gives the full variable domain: SAVISQKPSRDICQRGTSLTIQCQVDSQVTMMFWYRQQPGQSLTLIATANQGSEATYESGFVIDKFPISRPNLTFSTLTVSNMSPEDSSIYLCSVGDYDYTFGSGTRLTVV.

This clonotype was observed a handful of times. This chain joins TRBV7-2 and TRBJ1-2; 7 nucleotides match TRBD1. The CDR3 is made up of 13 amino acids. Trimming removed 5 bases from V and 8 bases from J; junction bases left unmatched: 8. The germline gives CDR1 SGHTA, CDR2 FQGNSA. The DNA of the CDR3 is TGTGCCAGCAGCCTTGGACAGGTGGGAGGCTACACCTTC. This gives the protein CASSLGQVGGYTF.